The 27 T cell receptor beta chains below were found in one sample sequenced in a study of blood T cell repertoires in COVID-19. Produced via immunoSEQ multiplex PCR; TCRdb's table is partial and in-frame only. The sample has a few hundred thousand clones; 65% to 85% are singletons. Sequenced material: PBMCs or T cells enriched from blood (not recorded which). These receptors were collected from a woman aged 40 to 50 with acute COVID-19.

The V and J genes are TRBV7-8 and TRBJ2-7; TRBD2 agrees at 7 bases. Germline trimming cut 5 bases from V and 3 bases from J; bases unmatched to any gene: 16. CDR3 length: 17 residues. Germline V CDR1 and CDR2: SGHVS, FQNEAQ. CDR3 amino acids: CASSPRGEGRSRYEQYF. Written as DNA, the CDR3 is TGTGCCAGCAGCCCCCGCGGGGAGGGACGTAGCCGCTACGAGCAGTACTTC.

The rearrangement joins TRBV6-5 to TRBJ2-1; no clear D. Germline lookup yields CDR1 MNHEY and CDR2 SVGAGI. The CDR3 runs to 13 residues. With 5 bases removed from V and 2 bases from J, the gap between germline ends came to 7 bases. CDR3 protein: CASSTTTYNEQFF. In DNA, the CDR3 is TGTGCCAGCAGTACGACAACCTACAATGAGCAGTTCTTC.

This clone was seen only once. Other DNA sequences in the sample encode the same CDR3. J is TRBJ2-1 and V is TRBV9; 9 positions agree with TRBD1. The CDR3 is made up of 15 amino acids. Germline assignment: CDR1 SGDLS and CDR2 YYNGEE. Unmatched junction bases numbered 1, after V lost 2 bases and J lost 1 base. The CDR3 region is CASSVGQGSYNEQFF. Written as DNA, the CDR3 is TGTGCCAGCAGCGTGGGACAGGGTTCCTACAATGAGCAGTTCTTC.

In DNA form, the CDR3 reads TGTGCCAGCAGTCGGATCCCATCAGGGTCCCTCAGCAATCAGCCCCAGCATTTT. Residues: CASSRIPSGSLSNQPQHF. The chain combines TRBV28 with TRBJ1-5, with a weak D call TRBD1 (5 bases). CDR3 length: 18 amino acids. V lost 5 bases and J 1 base, leaving 21 bases between the germline ends. Germline V gene data show CDR1 as MDHEN and CDR2 as SYDVKM. Full variable domain (rest looked up from reference TRBV28 and TRBJ1-5): DVKVTQSSRYLVKRTGEKVFLECVQDMDHENMFWYRQDPGLGLRLIYFSYDVKMKEKGDIPEGYSVSREKKERFSLILESASTNQTSMYLCASSRIPSGSLSNQPQHFGDGTRLSIL.

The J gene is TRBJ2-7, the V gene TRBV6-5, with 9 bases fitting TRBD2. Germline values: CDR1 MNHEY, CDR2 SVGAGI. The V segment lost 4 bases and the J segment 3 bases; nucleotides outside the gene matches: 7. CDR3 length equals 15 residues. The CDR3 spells CASSLTSGKGYEQYF. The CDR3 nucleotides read TGTGCCAGCAGTTTGACTAGCGGCAAGGGCTACGAGCAGTACTTC.

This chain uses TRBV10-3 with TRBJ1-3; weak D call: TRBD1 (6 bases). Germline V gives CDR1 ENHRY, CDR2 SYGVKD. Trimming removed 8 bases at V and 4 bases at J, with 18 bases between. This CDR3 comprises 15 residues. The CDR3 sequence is CAIGRTDPSGNTIYF. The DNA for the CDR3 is TGTGCCATCGGAAGGACAGACCCGTCCGGAAACACCATATATTTT.

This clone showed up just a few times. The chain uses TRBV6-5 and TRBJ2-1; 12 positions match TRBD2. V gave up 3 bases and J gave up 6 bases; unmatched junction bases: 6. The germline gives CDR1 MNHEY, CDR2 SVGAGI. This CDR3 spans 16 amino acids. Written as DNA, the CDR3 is TGTGCCAGCAGTTATGTGGGACTAGCGGGTTCCAATGAGCAGTTCTTC. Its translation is CASSYVGLAGSNEQFF.

As DNA, the CDR3 is TGTGCCAGCAGCTTAGTAGGGGTTGCGCCCCCTTTCTTT. It is translated as CASSLVGVAPPFF. V is TRBV11-2 and J is TRBJ1-1, with D maybe TRBD1 (5 bases). Germline CDR1 SGHAT, CDR2 FQNNGV. The CDR3 loop spans 13 amino acids. V dropped 1 base and J dropped 12 bases, with 15 bases sitting between them.

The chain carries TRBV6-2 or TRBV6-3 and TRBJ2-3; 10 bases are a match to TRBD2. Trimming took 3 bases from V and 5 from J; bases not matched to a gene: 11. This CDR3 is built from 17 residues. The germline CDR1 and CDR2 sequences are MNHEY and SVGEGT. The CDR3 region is CASSYYRPSGSQDTQYF. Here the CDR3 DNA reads TGTGCCAGCAGTTATTATAGGCCTAGCGGGAGTCAAGATACGCAGTATTTT.

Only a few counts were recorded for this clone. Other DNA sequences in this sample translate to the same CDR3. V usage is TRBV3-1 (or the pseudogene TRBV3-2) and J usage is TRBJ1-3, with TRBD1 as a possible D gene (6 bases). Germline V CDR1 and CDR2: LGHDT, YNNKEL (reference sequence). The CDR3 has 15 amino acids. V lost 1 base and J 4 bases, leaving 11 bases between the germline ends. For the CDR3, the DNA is TGTGCCAGCAGCCAAGGTCAGGGGTCCGGAAACACCATATATTTT. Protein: CASSQGQGSGNTIYF.

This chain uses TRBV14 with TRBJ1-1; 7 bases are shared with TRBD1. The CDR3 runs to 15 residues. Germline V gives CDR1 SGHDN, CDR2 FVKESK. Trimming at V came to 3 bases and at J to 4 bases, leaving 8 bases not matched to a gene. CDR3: CASSQRTGRATEAFF. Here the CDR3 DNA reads TGTGCCAGCAGCCAGAGGACAGGCCGGGCCACTGAAGCTTTCTTT.

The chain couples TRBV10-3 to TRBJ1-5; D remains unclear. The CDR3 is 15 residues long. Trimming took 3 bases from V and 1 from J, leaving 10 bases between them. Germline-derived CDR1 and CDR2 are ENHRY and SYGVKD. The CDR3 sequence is CAISDWALSNQPQHF. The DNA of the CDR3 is TGTGCCATCAGTGACTGGGCCCTAAGCAATCAGCCCCAGCATTTT.

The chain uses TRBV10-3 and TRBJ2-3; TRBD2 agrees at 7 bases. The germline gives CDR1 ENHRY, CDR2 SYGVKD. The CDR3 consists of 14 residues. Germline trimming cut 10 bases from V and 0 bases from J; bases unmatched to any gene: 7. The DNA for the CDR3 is TGTGCCACGGGGGGTCCCCAAAGCACAGATACGCAGTATTTT. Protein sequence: CATGGPQSTDTQYF.

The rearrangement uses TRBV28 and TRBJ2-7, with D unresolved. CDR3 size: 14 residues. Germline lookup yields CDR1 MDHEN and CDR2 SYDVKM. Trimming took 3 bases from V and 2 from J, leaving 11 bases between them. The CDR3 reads CASSLGTGAYEQYF. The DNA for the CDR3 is TGTGCCAGCAGTTTGGGCACCGGCGCCTACGAGCAGTACTTC.

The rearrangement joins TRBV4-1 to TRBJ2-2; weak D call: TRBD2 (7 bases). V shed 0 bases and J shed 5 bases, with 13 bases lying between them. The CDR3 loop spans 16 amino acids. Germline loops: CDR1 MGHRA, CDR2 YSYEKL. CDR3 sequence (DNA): TGCGCCAGCAGCCAAGATCGGGGGGCGGGAACCGGGGAGCTGTTTTTT. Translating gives CASSQDRGAGTGELFF.

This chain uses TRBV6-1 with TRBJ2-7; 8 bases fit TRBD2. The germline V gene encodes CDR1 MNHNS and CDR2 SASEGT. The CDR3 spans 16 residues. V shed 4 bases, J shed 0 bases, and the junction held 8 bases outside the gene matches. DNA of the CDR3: TGTGCCAGCAGTGTTTCGACTAGCGCGATCTCCTACGAGCAGTACTTC. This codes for CASSVSTSAISYEQYF.

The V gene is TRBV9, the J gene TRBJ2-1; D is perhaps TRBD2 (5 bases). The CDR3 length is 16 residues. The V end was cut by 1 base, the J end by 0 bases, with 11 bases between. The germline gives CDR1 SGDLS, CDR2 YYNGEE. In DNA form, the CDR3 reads TGTGCCAGCAGCGTACTCGGCGGGTCCTCCTACAATGAGCAGTTCTTC. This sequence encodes CASSVLGGSSYNEQFF.

This CDR3 is CASSPGQGRSQETQYF. CDR3 in DNA: TGCGCCAGCAGCCCCGGACAGGGTAGGAGCCAAGAGACCCAGTACTTC. The rearrangement links TRBV5-1 to TRBJ2-5; 8 nucleotides align to TRBD1. V was pared by 4 bases and J by 1 base, with 9 bases of the junction left unmatched. The CDR3 contains 16 residues. Germline CDR1 SGHRS, CDR2 YFSETQ. The full variable domain, its missing parts supplied by reference TRBV5-1 and TRBJ2-5, is KAGVTQTPRYLIKTRGQQVTLSCSPISGHRSVSWYQQTPGQGLQFLFEYFSETQRNKGNFPGRFSGRQFSNSRSEMNVSTLELGDSALYLCASSPGQGRSQETQYFGPGTRLLVL.

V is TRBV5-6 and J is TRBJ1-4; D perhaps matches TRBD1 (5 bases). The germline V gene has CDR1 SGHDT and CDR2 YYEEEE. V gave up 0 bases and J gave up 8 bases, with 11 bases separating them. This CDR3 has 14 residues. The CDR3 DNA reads TGTGCCAGCAGCTTGGGCAGGGTGCGCGAAAAACTGTTTTTT. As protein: CASSLGRVREKLFF.

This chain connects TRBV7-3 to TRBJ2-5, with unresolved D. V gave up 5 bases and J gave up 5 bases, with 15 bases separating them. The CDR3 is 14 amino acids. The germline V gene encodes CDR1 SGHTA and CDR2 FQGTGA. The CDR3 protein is CASSPTYARETQYF. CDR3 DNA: TGTGCCAGCAGCCCCACTTATGCTAGGGAGACCCAGTACTTC.

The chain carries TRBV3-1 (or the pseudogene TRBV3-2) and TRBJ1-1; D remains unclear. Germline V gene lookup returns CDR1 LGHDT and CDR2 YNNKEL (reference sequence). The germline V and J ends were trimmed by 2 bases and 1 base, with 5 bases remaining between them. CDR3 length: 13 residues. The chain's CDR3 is CASSQSRNTEAFF. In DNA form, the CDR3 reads TGTGCCAGCAGCCAATCCAGGAACACTGAAGCTTTCTTT.

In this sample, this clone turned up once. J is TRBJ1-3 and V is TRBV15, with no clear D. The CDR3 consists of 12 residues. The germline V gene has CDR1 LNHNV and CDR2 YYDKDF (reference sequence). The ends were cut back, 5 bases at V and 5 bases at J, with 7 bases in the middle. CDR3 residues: CATSEARNTIYF. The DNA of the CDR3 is TGTGCCACCAGCGAAGCGCGAAACACCATATATTTT.

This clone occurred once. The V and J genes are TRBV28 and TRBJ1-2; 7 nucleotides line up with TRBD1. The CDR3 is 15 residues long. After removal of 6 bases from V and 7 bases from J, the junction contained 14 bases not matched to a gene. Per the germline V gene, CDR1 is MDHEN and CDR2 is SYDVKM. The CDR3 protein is CASSWHRQGVSGYTF. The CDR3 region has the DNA TGTGCCAGCAGCTGGCATCGGCAGGGGGTCTCTGGCTACACCTTC.

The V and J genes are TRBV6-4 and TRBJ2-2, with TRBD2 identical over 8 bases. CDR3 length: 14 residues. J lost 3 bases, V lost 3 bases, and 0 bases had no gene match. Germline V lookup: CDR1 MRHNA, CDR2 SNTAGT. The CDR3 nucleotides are TGTGCCAGCAGTGAAGCGGGGGACACCGGGGAGCTGTTTTTT. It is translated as CASSEAGDTGELFF.

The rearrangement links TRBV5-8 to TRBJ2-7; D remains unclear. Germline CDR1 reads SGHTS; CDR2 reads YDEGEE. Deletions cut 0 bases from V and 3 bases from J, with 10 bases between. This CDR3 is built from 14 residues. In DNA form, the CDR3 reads TGTGCCAGCAGCTTGGGGAGTATGAGCTACGAGCAGTACTTC. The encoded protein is CASSLGSMSYEQYF.

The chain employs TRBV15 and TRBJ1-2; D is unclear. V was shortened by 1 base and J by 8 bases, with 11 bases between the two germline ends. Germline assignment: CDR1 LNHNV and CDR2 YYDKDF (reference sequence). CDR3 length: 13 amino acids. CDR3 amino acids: CATSRGLPEGYTF. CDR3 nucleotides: TGTGCCACCAGCAGAGGTTTACCGGAGGGCTACACCTTC.

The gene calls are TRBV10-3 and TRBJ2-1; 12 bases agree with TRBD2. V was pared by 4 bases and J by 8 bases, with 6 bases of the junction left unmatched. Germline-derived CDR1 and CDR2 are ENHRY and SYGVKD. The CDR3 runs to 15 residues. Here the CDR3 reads CAISGTSGAAHEQFF. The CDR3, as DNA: TGTGCCATCAGTGGGACTAGCGGGGCCGCGCATGAGCAGTTCTTC.